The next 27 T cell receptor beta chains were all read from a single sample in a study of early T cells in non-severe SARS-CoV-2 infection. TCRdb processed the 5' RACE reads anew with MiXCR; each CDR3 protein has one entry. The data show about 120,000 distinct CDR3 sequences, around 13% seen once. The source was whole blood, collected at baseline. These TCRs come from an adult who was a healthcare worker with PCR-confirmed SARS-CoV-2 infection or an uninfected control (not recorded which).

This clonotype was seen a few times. The CDR3 region has the DNA TGTGCCAACAAAGAGGATTTATCTGACTATGGCTACACCTTC. Amino acids: CANKEDLSDYGYTF. This chain uses TRBV2 with TRBJ1-2; D unresolved. Germline V gene sequence: CDR1 SNHLY, CDR2 FYNNEI. The CDR3 loop spans 14 amino acids. The V end was cut by 10 bases, the J end by 3 bases, with 18 bases between.

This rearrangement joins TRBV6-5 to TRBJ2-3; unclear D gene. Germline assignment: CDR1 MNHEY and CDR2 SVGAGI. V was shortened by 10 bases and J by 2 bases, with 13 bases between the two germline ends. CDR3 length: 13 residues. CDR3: CATPDSFTDTQYF. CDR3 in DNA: TGTGCCACCCCGGATTCGTTCACAGATACGCAGTATTTT.

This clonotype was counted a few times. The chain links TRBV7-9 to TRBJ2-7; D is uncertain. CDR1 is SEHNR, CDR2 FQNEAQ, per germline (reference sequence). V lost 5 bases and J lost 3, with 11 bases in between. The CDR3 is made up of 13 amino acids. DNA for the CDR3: TGTGCCAGCAGCCGGACCCAAGGCTACGAGCAGTACTTC. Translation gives CASSRTQGYEQYF.

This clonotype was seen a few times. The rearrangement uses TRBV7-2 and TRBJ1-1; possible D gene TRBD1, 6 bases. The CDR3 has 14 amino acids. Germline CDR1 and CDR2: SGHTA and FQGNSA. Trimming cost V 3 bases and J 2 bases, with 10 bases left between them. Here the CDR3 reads CASSFGGENTEAFF. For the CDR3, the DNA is TGTGCCAGCAGCTTTGGGGGCGAAAACACTGAAGCTTTCTTT.

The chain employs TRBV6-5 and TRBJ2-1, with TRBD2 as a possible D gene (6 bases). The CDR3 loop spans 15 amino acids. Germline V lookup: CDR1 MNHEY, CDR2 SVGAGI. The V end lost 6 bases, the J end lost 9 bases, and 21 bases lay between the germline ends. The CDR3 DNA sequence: TGTGCCAGCAGGCTTCTAGCGACCCGGGCTTTTGAGCAGTTCTTC. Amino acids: CASRLLATRAFEQFF.

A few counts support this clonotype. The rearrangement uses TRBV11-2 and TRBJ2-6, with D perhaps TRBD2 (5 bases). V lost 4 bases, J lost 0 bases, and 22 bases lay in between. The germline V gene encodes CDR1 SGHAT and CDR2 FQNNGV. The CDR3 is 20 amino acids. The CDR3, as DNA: TGTGCCAGCAGCTACCCCACAAGACGGAGGATTGTCTCTGGGGCCAACGTCCTGACTTTC. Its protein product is CASSYPTRRRIVSGANVLTF.

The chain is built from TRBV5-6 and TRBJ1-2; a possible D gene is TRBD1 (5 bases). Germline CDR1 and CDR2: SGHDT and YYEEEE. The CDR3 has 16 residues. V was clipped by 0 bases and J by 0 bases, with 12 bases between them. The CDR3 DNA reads TGTGCCAGCAGCTTGGAGGAGAGACAGCCTAACTATGGCTACACCTTC. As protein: CASSLEERQPNYGYTF.

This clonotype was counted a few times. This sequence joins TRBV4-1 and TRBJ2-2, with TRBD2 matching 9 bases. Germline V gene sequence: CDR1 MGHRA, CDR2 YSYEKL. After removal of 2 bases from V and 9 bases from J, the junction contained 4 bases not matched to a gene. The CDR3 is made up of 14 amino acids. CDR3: CASSQTLAGRELFF. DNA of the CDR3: TGCGCCAGCAGCCAAACCCTAGCGGGGAGGGAGCTGTTTTTT.

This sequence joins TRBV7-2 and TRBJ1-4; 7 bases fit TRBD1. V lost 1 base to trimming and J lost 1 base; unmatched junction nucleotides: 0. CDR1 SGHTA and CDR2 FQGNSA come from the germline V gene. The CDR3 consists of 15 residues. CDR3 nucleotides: TGTGCCAGCAGCTTAGGACAGGGAACTAATGAAAAACTGTTTTTT. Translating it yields CASSLGQGTNEKLFF.

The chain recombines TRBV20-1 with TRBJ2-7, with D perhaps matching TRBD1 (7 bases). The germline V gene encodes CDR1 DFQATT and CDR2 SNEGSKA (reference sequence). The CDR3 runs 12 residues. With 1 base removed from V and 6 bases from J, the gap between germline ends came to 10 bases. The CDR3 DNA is TGCAGTGCTAGAGGTCAGGGGGGCGAGCAGTACTTC. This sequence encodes CSARGQGGEQYF.

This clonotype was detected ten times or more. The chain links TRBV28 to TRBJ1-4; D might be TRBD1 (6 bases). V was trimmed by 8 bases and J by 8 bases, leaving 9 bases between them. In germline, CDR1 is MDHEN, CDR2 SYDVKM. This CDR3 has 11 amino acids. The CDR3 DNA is TGTGCCAGCGGGGGGGGCGAAAAACTGTTTTTT. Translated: CASGGGEKLFF.

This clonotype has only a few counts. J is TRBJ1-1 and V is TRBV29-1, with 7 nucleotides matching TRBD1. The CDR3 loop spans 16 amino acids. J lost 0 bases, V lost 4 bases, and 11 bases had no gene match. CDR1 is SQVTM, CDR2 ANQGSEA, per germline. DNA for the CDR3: TGCAGCGTTGGGGCTCCGGGACAGTCGGTGAACACTGAAGCTTTCTTT. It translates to CSVGAPGQSVNTEAFF.

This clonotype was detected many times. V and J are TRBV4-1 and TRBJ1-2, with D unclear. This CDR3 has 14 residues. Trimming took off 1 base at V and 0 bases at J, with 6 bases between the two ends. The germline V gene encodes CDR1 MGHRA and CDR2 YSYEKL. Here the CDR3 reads CASSQGTANYGYTF. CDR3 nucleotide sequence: TGCGCCAGCAGCCAAGGAACAGCTAACTATGGCTACACCTTC.

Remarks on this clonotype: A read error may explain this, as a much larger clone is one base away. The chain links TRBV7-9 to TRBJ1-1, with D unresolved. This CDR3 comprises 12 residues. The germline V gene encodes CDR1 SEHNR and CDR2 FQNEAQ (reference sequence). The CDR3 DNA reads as TGTGCCGGCAGCTTTGGAGACACTGAAGCTTTCTTT. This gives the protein CAGSFGDTEAFF.

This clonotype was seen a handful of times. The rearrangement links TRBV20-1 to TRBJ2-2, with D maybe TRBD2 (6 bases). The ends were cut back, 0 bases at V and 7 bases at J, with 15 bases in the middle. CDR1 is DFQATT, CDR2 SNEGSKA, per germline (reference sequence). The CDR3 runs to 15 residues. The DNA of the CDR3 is TGCAGTGCTAGAGAGCCGGGAGAAACTAGCGGGGAGCTGTTTTTT. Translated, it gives CSAREPGETSGELFF.

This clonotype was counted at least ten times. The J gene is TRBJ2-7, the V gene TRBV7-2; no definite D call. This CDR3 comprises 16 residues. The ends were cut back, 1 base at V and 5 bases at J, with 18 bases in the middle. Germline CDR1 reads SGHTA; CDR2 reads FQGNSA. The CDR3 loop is CASSLGPGFSSDEQYF. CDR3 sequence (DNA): TGTGCCAGCAGCTTAGGCCCGGGTTTTAGTTCAGACGAGCAGTACTTC.

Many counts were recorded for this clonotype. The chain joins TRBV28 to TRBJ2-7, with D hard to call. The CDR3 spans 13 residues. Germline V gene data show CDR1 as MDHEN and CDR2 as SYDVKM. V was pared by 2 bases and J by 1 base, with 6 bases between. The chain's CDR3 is CASSLTASYEQYF. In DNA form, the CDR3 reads TGTGCCAGCAGTTTAACGGCGTCCTACGAGCAGTACTTC.

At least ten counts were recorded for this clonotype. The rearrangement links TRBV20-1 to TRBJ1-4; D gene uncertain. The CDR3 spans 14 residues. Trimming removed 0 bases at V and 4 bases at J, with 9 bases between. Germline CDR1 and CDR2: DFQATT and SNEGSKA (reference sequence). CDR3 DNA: TGCAGTGCTAGAGATCAACAGAGTAATGAAAAACTGTTTTTT. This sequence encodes CSARDQQSNEKLFF.

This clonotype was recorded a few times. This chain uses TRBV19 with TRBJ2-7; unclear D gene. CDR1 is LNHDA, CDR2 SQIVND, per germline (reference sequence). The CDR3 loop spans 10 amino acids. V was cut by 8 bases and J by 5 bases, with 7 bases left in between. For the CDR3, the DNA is TGTGCCAGTGGCGAGAACGAGCAGTACTTC. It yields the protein CASGENEQYF.

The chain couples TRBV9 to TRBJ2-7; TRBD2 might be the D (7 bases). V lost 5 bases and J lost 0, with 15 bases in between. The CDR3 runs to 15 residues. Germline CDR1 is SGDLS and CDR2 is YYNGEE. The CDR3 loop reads CASRPEGGPSYEQYF. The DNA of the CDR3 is TGTGCCAGCAGGCCCGAGGGGGGGCCCTCCTACGAGCAGTACTTC.

CDR3 nucleotides: TGTGCCAGCAGTGTCCGGGGACAGCAGTACTTC. Protein: CASSVRGQQYF. The genes are TRBV6-1 and TRBJ2-7; the D call may be TRBD1 or TRBD2 (5 bases each). This CDR3 is built from 11 residues. V was shortened by 4 bases and J by 8 bases, with 9 bases between the two germline ends. Germline V CDR1 and CDR2: MNHNS, SASEGT.

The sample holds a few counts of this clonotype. The CDR3 reads CASSITGSPLHF. The CDR3, as DNA: TGTGCCAGCAGTATCACAGGGTCTCCCCTCCACTTT. This chain joins TRBV7-2 and TRBJ1-6, with D possibly being TRBD1 (6 bases). The germline V gene encodes CDR1 SGHTA and CDR2 FQGNSA. Trimming removed 6 bases from V and 13 bases from J, with 13 bases in between. The CDR3 has 12 residues.

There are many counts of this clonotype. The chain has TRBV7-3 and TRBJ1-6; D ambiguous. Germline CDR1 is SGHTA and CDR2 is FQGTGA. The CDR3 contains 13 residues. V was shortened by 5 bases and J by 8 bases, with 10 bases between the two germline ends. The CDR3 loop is CASSTGPYSPLHF. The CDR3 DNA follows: TGTGCCAGCAGCACCGGGCCTTATTCACCCCTCCACTTT.

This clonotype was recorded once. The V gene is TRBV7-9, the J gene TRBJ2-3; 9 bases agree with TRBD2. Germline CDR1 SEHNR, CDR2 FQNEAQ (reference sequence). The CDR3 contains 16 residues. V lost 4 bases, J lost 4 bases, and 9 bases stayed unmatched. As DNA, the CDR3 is TGTGCCAGCAGCTCCGGTAGCGGGAGAGAAGCAGATACGCAGTATTTT. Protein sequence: CASSSGSGREADTQYF.

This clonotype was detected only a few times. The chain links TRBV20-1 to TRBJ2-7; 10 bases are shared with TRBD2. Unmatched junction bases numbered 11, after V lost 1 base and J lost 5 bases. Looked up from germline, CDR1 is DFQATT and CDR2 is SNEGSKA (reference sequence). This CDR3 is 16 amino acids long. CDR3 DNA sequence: TGCAGTGCTAGAGGAGTACTAGCGGGATCGTTCGACGAGCAGTACTTC. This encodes CSARGVLAGSFDEQYF.

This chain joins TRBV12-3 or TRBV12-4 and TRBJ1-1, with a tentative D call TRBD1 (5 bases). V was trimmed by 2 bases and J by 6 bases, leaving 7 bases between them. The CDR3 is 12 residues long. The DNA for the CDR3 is TGTGCCAGCAGTTTAAACAGGCCTGAAGCTTTCTTT. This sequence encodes CASSLNRPEAFF.

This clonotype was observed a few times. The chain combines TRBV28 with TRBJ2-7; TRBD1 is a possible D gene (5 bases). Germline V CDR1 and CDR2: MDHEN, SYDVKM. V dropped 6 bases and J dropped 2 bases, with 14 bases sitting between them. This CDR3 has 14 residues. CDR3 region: CASRPVTEAYEQYF. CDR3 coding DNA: TGTGCCAGCAGGCCCGTGACAGAGGCCTACGAGCAGTACTTC.